This T cell receptor beta chain was recorded in a study of cytomegalovirus exposure and HLA in healthy donors. The CDR3 is 13 amino acids. V was pared by 0 bases and J by 1 base, with 4 bases between. CDR1 and CDR2 from the germline V gene are SGDLS and YYNGEE. PCR used 60 Vbeta primers and 13 Jbeta primers. Clones were read by immunoSEQ multiplex PCR, and TCRdb kept only the in-frame ones, dropping some. The sample lists around 60,000 clones; approximately 75% were seen once. The TCR was taken from a man aged 45-65 years in good health and CMV-seropositive. The sequenced material came from PBMCs. The V and J genes are TRBV9 and TRBJ1-1; D is unresolved. As DNA, the CDR3 is TGTGCCAGCAGCGTAGACAGGAACACTGAAGCTTTCTTT. Translation: CASSVDRNTEAFF.